Presented here are 3 T cell receptor beta chains from one specimen sequenced in a study of regulatory T cells in long-lasting Graves disease. HTBI primers from iRepertoire and Arm-PCR of CDR3 regions yielded the TCR beta libraries. TCRdb itself ran the multiplex PCR reads through MiXCR, one entry per CDR3 protein. This table has fewer than 550,000 distinct CDR3 sequences, under 25% appearing once. Time point described: persistent/refractory GD, antithyroid drugs over 5 years with positive TRAb. PBMCs were the source of the RNA used for TCR sequencing. The sample was peripheral blood mononuclear cells (PBMCs), taken when the disease was refractory, from a patient treated with antithyroid drugs. The receptors here all came from a female donor with Graves disease.

This sequence joins TRBV29-1 and TRBJ2-2, with 9 nucleotides matching TRBD2. J lost 4 bases, V lost 4 bases, and 7 bases had no gene match. Germline lookup yields CDR1 SQVTM and CDR2 ANQGSEA. The CDR3 is made up of 15 amino acids. CDR3 in DNA: TGCAGCGTTGTTTGGGTAGCGGGAGTCACCGGGGAGCTGTTTTTT. As protein: CSVVWVAGVTGELFF.

This clonotype has ten or more counts. The CDR3 sequence: CASSYFLGFGQPQHF. Here the CDR3 DNA reads TGTGCCAGCAGTTACTTTTTGGGGTTCGGTCAGCCCCAGCATTTT. The chain recombines TRBV6-2 or TRBV6-3 with TRBJ1-5; no firm D call. Germline CDR1 reads MNHEY; CDR2 reads SVGEGT. The germline V and J ends were trimmed by 1 base and 6 bases, with 13 bases remaining between them. This CDR3 is 15 amino acids long.

The chain employs TRBV29-1 and TRBJ1-2; D perhaps matches TRBD1 (5 bases). Trimming took off 5 bases at V and 0 bases at J, with 19 bases between the two ends. Germline V lookup: CDR1 SQVTM, CDR2 ANQGSEA. The CDR3 is 16 amino acids. The DNA of the CDR3 is TGCAGCGTTCCCCGTGGGGCGGGCGCCTCTAACTATGGCTACACCTTC. It is translated as CSVPRGAGASNYGYTF.